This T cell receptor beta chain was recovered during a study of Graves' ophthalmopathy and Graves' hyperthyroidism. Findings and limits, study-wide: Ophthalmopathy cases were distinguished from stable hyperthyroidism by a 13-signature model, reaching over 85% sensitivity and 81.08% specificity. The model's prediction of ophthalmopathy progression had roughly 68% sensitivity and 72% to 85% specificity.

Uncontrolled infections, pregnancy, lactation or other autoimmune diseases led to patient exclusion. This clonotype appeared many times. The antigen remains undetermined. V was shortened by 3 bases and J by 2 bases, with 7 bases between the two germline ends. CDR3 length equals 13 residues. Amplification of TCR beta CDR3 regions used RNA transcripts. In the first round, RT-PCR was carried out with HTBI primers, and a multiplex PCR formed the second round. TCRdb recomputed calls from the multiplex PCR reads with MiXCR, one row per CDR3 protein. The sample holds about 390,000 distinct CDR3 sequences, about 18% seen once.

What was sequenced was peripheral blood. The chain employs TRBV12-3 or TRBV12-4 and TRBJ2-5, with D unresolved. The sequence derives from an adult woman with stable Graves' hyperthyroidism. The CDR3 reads CASSLSPQETQYF. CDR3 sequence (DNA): TGTGCCAGCAGTTTGTCCCCGCAAGAGACCCAGTACTTC.